This entry lists 27 T cell receptor beta chains sequenced from one sample in a study of Ad26.COV2.S vaccination and SARS-CoV-2 variants. Measured with immunoSEQ multiplex PCR; TCRdb has only the in-frame clones, and not every one. Of hundreds of thousands of clones in the sample, around 92% were seen once. Treatment indicated: about 20 received Ad26.COV2.S at low or high dose, single or two shots; several received placebo; per-sample allocation not given. Specimen acquisition occurred on day 63 following the initial vaccine or placebo injection. The sequences come from peripheral blood, collected in a trial of Ad26.COV2.S vaccine versus placebo. These TCRs come from a person aged 18-65 years who received the Ad26.COV2.S COVID-19 vaccine or a placebo.

The chain employs TRBV9 and TRBJ2-5, with 10 positions matching TRBD2. CDR1 and CDR2 (germline): SGDLS, YYNGEE. The length of the CDR3 is 15 residues. Trimming removed 3 bases from V and 4 bases from J; junction bases left unmatched: 6. The CDR3 region is CASSASSGRRETQYF. The CDR3 nucleotides are TGTGCCAGCAGCGCTTCTAGCGGGAGAAGAGAGACCCAGTACTTC.

This clone was seen a single time. The rearrangement links TRBV10-1 to TRBJ2-5, with TRBD1 as a possible D gene (6 bases). Germline V gene data show CDR1 as WNHNN and CDR2 as SYGVQD (reference sequence). There are 14 residues in the CDR3. Trimming cost V 6 bases and J 1 base, with 12 bases left between them. CDR3 sequence (DNA): TGCGCCAGCAGCCCCGGGACAAGCCAAGAGACCCAGTACTTC. Its translation: CASSPGTSQETQYF.

The rearrangement links TRBV16 to TRBJ1-6; 8 positions match TRBD1. Germline V gene data show CDR1 as KGHSY and CDR2 as FQNENV. V gave up 2 bases and J gave up 5 bases; unmatched junction bases: 8. The CDR3 has 17 amino acids. This chain's CDR3 is CASSQQGRGRNNSPLHF. CDR3 nucleotides: TGTGCCAGCAGCCAACAAGGCAGGGGGCGGAATAATTCACCCCTCCACTTT.

The chain links TRBV11-1 to TRBJ2-2; D gene ambiguous. Germline V gene data show CDR1 as SGHAT and CDR2 as FQDESV (reference sequence). CDR3 size: 13 residues. V was trimmed by 5 bases and J by 5 bases, leaving 9 bases between them. This CDR3 is CASSQGWTGELFF. Here the CDR3 DNA reads TGTGCCAGCAGCCAAGGGTGGACCGGGGAGCTGTTTTTT.

The V gene is TRBV10-3, the J gene TRBJ2-1; 14 bases match TRBD2. The germline V gene encodes CDR1 ENHRY and CDR2 SYGVKD. The CDR3 sequence is 14 residues long. V lost 6 bases to trimming and J lost 7 bases; unmatched junction nucleotides: 2. The CDR3 DNA is TGTGCCATCAGGGGACTAGCGGGAGATAATGAGCAGTTCTTC. It is translated as CAIRGLAGDNEQFF.

The chain carries TRBV6-6 and TRBJ1-1; possibly TRBD1 for D (6 bases). This CDR3 region has 14 residues. Germline CDR1 reads MNHNY; CDR2 reads SVGAGI (reference sequence). The V end was cut by 6 bases, the J end by 3 bases, with 14 bases between. CDR3 residues: CASSLGQTDTEAFF. The CDR3 DNA reads TGTGCCAGCAGCCTCGGACAGACCGACACTGAAGCTTTCTTT.

This chain uses TRBV27 with TRBJ1-4, with 8 bases fitting TRBD1. The V and J ends lost 0 bases and 5 bases, in that order; junction bases with no gene match: 8. This CDR3 has 17 amino acids. The germline gives CDR1 MNHEY, CDR2 SMNVEV (reference sequence). CDR3 nucleotide sequence: TGTGCCAGCAGTTTATCGCCAGGGGGCTCCCCCAATGAAAAACTGTTTTTT. This translates into CASSLSPGGSPNEKLFF.

For this clone: The junction differs from germline at one of its ends, possibly a read error. The V gene is TRBV6-1, the J gene TRBJ1-2, with 9 bases identical to TRBD1. This CDR3 has 15 amino acids. CDR1 MNHNS and CDR2 SASEGT come from the germline V gene. The CDR3 sequence: CASREDRGGGYGYTF. The CDR3 nucleotides are TGTGCCAGCAGAGAAGACAGGGGGGGAGGCTATGGCTACACCTTC.

The chain carries TRBV2 and TRBJ2-3; D not certain. V lost 4 bases to trimming and J lost 0 bases, with 2 bases between them. In germline, CDR1 is SNHLY, CDR2 FYNNEI. CDR3 size: 12 residues. CDR3 sequence (DNA): TGTGCCAGCAGTGGGAGCACAGATACGCAGTATTTT. It is translated as CASSGSTDTQYF.

The rearrangement joins TRBV30 to TRBJ2-7; weak D call: TRBD2 (5 bases). Germline lookup yields CDR1 GTSNPN and CDR2 SVGIG (reference sequence). Trimming left V 2 bases short and J 3 bases short, with 11 bases between. The CDR3 runs 13 residues. The CDR3 region is CAWSRQDFYEQYF. The CDR3 DNA sequence: TGTGCCTGGAGTCGGCAGGACTTCTACGAGCAGTACTTC.

The chain carries TRBV29-1 and TRBJ2-1; D possibly uses TRBD1 or TRBD2 (6 bases each). Germline V gives CDR1 SQVTM, CDR2 ANQGSEA. V was shortened by 1 base and J by 8 bases, with 9 bases between the two germline ends. The CDR3 covers 12 residues. DNA for the CDR3: TGCAGCGTTGAAGGGGGGGCCGATGAGCAGTTCTTC. Translated, it gives CSVEGGADEQFF.

The chain couples TRBV6-6 to TRBJ1-1, with D unresolved. Deletions cut 5 bases from V and 4 bases from J, with 11 bases between. CDR1 and CDR2 from the germline V gene are MNHNY and SVGAGI (reference sequence). This CDR3 is 13 amino acids long. The CDR3 DNA reads TGTGCCAGCAGTCGAAACAGCTTCACTGAAGCTTTCTTT. It yields the protein CASSRNSFTEAFF.

With respect to this clone: Other DNA sequences in the same sample also yield this CDR3. The chain joins TRBV18 to TRBJ1-2; no firm D call. The V gene lost 3 bases and the J gene lost 0 bases, with 5 bases spanning the gap. Germline V gives CDR1 KGHSH, CDR2 LQKENI. This CDR3 is built from 13 residues. DNA of the CDR3: TGTGCCAGCTCACCGGGAGCTAACTATGGCTACACCTTC. This sequence encodes CASSPGANYGYTF.

This chain links TRBV29-1 with TRBJ1-5, with 10 bases identical to TRBD1. Germline-derived CDR1 and CDR2 are SQVTM and ANQGSEA. CDR3 length: 13 amino acids. V lost 6 bases to trimming and J lost 3 bases; unmatched junction nucleotides: 2. In DNA, the CDR3 is TGCAGCGTGACAGGGGGCCCCAATCAGCCCCAGCATTTT. It yields the protein CSVTGGPNQPQHF. Supplemented by reference TRBV29-1 and TRBJ1-5, the full variable domain reads SAVISQKPSRDICQRGTSLTIQCQVDSQVTMMFWYRQQPGQSLTLIATANQGSEATYESGFVIDKFPISRPNLTFSTLTVSNMSPEDSSIYLCSVTGGPNQPQHFGDGTRLSIL.

The genes are TRBV30 and TRBJ1-1, with D maybe TRBD1 (6 bases). CDR3 length equals 12 residues. Germline V gene sequence: CDR1 GTSNPN, CDR2 SVGIG (reference sequence). Trimming took 0 bases from V and 6 from J, leaving 8 bases between them. The CDR3 bases are TGTGCCTGGAGTGTCAGGACAGCTGAAGCTTTCTTT. Translating it yields CAWSVRTAEAFF.

The rearrangement links TRBV3-1 (or the pseudogene TRBV3-2) to TRBJ1-1; D is unclear. The CDR3 contains 14 residues. Germline-derived CDR1 and CDR2 are LGHDT and YNNKEL (reference sequence). Trimming left V 1 base short and J 1 base short, with 7 bases between. The DNA of the CDR3 is TGTGCCAGCAGCCAAGGGAGGCAGAACACTGAAGCTTTCTTT. Protein product: CASSQGRQNTEAFF.

The CDR3: CASSQGATNEKLFF. CDR3 DNA sequence: TGCGCCAGCAGCCAGGGTGCAACTAATGAAAAACTGTTTTTT. V gene TRBV5-1 combines with J gene TRBJ1-4; D perhaps matches TRBD1 (5 bases). The V and J ends lost 4 bases and 0 bases respectively, with 7 bases between them. Germline V gene data show CDR1 as SGHRS and CDR2 as YFSETQ. The CDR3 is 14 amino acids.

The V call is TRBV11-2, the J call TRBJ1-1; maybe TRBD1 (5 bases). The CDR3 loop spans 15 amino acids. V was pared by 1 base and J by 1 base, with 10 bases between. Germline V CDR1 and CDR2: SGHAT, FQNNGV. The CDR3, as DNA: TGTGCCAGCAGCTTAGGGGCAGGGACGAACACTGAAGCTTTCTTT. It codes for CASSLGAGTNTEAFF. Supplemented by reference TRBV11-2 and TRBJ1-1, the full variable domain reads EAGVAQSPRYKIIEKRQSVAFWCNPISGHATLYWYQQILGQGPKLLIQFQNNGVVDDSQLPKDRFSAERLKGVDSTLKIQPAKLEDSAVYLCASSLGAGTNTEAFFGQGTRLTVV.

The CDR3 loop reads CASSLEASGTSSYEQYF. The CDR3 nucleotides are TGTGCCAGCAGCTTAGAGGCTAGCGGGACATCGTCCTACGAGCAGTACTTC. The chain carries TRBV7-6 and TRBJ2-7, with 9 bases lining up with TRBD2. The CDR3 sequence is 17 residues long. CDR1 is SGHVS, CDR2 FNYEAQ, per germline. The ends lost 1 base at V and 1 base at J; junction bases unmatched: 8.

In this sample, this clone turned up once. The gene calls are TRBV10-1 and TRBJ1-4; 8 nucleotides agree with TRBD1. The CDR3 is 14 amino acids. Germline CDR1 is WNHNN and CDR2 is SYGVQD (reference sequence). The J segment lost 7 bases and the V segment lost 7 bases, leaving 8 bases of the junction unmatched. The CDR3 nucleotides are TGCGCCAGCAATGACAGGGGCCCCGGTGAAAAACTGTTTTTT. This gives the protein CASNDRGPGEKLFF.

The chain carries TRBV29-1 and TRBJ2-2, with 7 bases that match TRBD1. Per germline, CDR1 SQVTM and CDR2 ANQGSEA. The CDR3 spans 12 residues. The ends lost 6 bases at V and 6 bases at J; junction bases unmatched: 4. The CDR3 is CSVATGSGELFF. The CDR3, as DNA: TGCAGCGTCGCGACAGGGTCCGGGGAGCTGTTTTTT.

The CDR3 region has the DNA TGTGCCTGGACCAGGGACAGGGGGTCGGATGGGGCCAACGTCCTGACTTTC. Translated: CAWTRDRGSDGANVLTF. This rearrangement joins TRBV30 to TRBJ2-6; 11 nucleotides match TRBD1. This CDR3 comprises 17 residues. V lost 4 bases, J lost 3 bases, and 8 bases stayed unmatched. Germline CDR1 is GTSNPN and CDR2 is SVGIG (reference sequence).

The rearrangement joins TRBV11-2 to TRBJ2-7, with a tentative D call TRBD1 (6 bases). Germline lookup yields CDR1 SGHAT and CDR2 FQNNGV. Trimming cost V 5 bases and J 2 bases, with 10 bases left between them. The CDR3 contains 13 residues. CDR3 loop: CASSLAGAYEQYF. The CDR3 DNA reads TGTGCCAGCAGCCTGGCAGGGGCCTACGAGCAGTACTTC.

V gene TRBV7-2 combines with J gene TRBJ1-1, with TRBD1 identical over 7 bases. The CDR3 totals 13 residues. Trimming removed 0 bases from V and 11 bases from J; junction bases left unmatched: 6. CDR1 is SGHTA and CDR2 is FQGNSA in the germline V gene. CDR3 sequence (DNA): TGTGCCAGCAGCTTAGCGTGGGACAGTACGGCTTTCTTT. Its translation is CASSLAWDSTAFF. Complete variable domain (other parts from reference TRBV7-2 and TRBJ1-1): GAGVSQSPSNKVTEKGKDVELRCDPISGHTALYWYRQSLGQGLEFLIYFQGNSAPDKSGLPSDRFSAERTGGSVSTLTIQRTQQEDSAVYLCASSLAWDSTAFFGQGTRLTVV.

This clone has just a few counts. In DNA form, the CDR3 reads TGCAGCGTTGATACCCCGGGAAACACCATATATTTT. Amino acids: CSVDTPGNTIYF. This chain links TRBV29-1 with TRBJ1-3; D uncertain. V lost 3 bases and J 4 bases, leaving 7 bases between the germline ends. Germline CDR1 reads SQVTM; CDR2 reads ANQGSEA. The length of the CDR3 is 12 residues.

This chain connects TRBV10-1 to TRBJ2-7, with 9 bases lining up with TRBD2. The CDR3 runs 13 residues. V gave up 5 bases and J gave up 2 bases; unmatched junction bases: 1. CDR1 and CDR2 from the germline V gene are WNHNN and SYGVQD (reference sequence). CDR3 amino acids: CASSSSGTYEQYF. In DNA, the CDR3 is TGCGCCAGCAGTTCTAGCGGGACCTACGAGCAGTACTTC.

This chain uses TRBV11-2 with TRBJ2-1; a weak D match, TRBD2 (6 bases). Per the germline V gene, CDR1 is SGHAT and CDR2 is FQNNGV. The CDR3 extends over 14 amino acids. V was shortened by 6 bases and J by 2 bases, with 11 bases between the two germline ends. The DNA for the CDR3 is TGTGCCAGCAGGCGACTAGGGACCTACAATGAGCAGTTCTTC. The encoded protein is CASRRLGTYNEQFF.